This T cell receptor beta chain was documented in a study of cytomegalovirus exposure and HLA in healthy donors. Whole-study findings and limits: In an earlier analysis, productive rearrangement rates for most beta V segments clustered near 87% or 30%.

The PCR made use of 60 Vbeta and 13 Jbeta primers. TCRdb's copy holds only in-frame clones and misses some; the assay was immunoSEQ multiplex PCR. Of fewer than 200,000 clones in the sample, around 77% were seen once. In the case of this clone: The target antigen is unknown.

Sequencing used PBMCs. This clonotype originated in a man aged 60 to 69 in good health and CMV-seronegative.

The CDR3 reads CASSLGSSGSRETQYF. The CDR3 DNA reads TGTGCCAGCAGCTTAGGGTCTAGCGGGAGTAGAGAGACCCAGTACTTC. The chain uses TRBV7-3 and TRBJ2-5; 10 nucleotides align to TRBD2. The CDR3 consists of 16 residues. Germline V gives CDR1 SGHTA, CDR2 FQGTGA. V was pared by 2 bases and J by 4 bases, with 7 bases of the junction left unmatched.